The 18 T cell receptor beta chains in this list originate from one sample, sequenced in a study of T cell changes during pregnancy in multiple sclerosis. Method: immunoSEQ multiplex PCR; TCRdb's copy keeps in-frame clones and lacks some. This table has 84,000 or so clones, approximately 94% appearing once. The material sequenced was peripheral blood, taken in the third trimester of pregnancy. The receptors stem from a female donor with multiple sclerosis, enrolled in a pregnancy study.

CDR3 coding DNA: TGTGCCAGCAGCCCAATTCCCCTCCACTTT. Its translation: CASSPIPLHF. The chain couples TRBV6-4 to TRBJ1-6; D uncertain. Trimming pared 6 bases from V and 13 bases from J, leaving 7 bases between. CDR1 is MRHNA, CDR2 SNTAGT, per germline. The CDR3 is made up of 10 amino acids.

V is TRBV6-1 and J is TRBJ1-1; tentative D call: TRBD1 (5 bases). Deletions cut 1 base from V and 4 bases from J, with 10 bases between. Germline CDR1 MNHNS, CDR2 SASEGT. There are 14 residues in the CDR3. Written as DNA, the CDR3 is TGTGCCAGCAGTGAAGAAATCGGGGGCACTGAAGCTTTCTTT. Amino acid sequence: CASSEEIGGTEAFF.

V is TRBV7-8 and J is TRBJ2-7, with TRBD1 matching over 7 bases. Per the germline V gene, CDR1 is SGHVS and CDR2 is FQNEAQ. This CDR3 is built from 15 residues. The V gene end was trimmed by 5 bases and the J gene end by 2 bases; junction bases not matched to a gene: 9. As DNA, the CDR3 is TGTGCCAGCAGCCACGGGACAGACACAGCCTACGAGCAGTACTTC. Protein product: CASSHGTDTAYEQYF.

The chain links TRBV5-4 to TRBJ1-2; 7 bases map to TRBD1. The CDR3 length is 14 residues. Germline loops: CDR1 SGHNT, CDR2 YYREEE (reference sequence). Trimming at V came to 0 bases and at J to 4 bases, leaving 3 bases not matched to a gene. The CDR3 protein is CASSLGQGSYGYTF. As DNA, the CDR3 is TGTGCCAGCAGCTTGGGACAGGGTAGCTATGGCTACACCTTC.

The CDR3 sequence: CASSFQGMATEAFF. The DNA of the CDR3 is TGTGCCAGCAGCTTCCAGGGTATGGCCACTGAAGCTTTCTTT. The chain joins TRBV11-2 to TRBJ1-1, with D possibly matching TRBD1 (5 bases). From germline, CDR1 is SGHAT and CDR2 FQNNGV. The CDR3 has 14 amino acids. Trimming left V 3 bases short and J 4 bases short, with 12 bases between.

This rearrangement joins TRBV15 to TRBJ1-1, with TRBD1 matching 8 bases. V trimming: 1 base; J trimming: 1 base; junction bases outside the gene matches: 2. Germline V CDR1 and CDR2: LNHNV, YYDKDF (reference sequence). The CDR3 loop spans 15 amino acids. CDR3 DNA sequence: TGTGCCACCAGCAGAGGAGGGACAGGGAACACTGAAGCTTTCTTT. It yields the protein CATSRGGTGNTEAFF.

This clone was seen just once. The chain carries TRBV5-8 and TRBJ1-5, with TRBD1 matching 8 bases. The CDR3 covers 14 residues. Germline CDR1 is SGHTS and CDR2 is YDEGEE. The V gene end was trimmed by 4 bases and the J gene end by 5 bases; junction bases not matched to a gene: 5. CDR3 coding DNA: TGTGCCAGCAGCCCGGGACAGGTAGATCAGCCCCAGCATTTT. This encodes CASSPGQVDQPQHF. Supplemented by reference TRBV5-8 and TRBJ1-5, the full variable domain reads EAGVTQSPTHLIKTRGQQATLRCSPISGHTSVYWYQQALGLGLQFLLWYDEGEERNRGNFPPRFSGRQFPNYSSELNVNALELEDSALYLCASSPGQVDQPQHFGDGTRLSIL.

The chain combines TRBV6-6 with TRBJ1-4; weak D call: TRBD1 (6 bases). The CDR3 spans 10 residues. The V gene's germline CDR1 is MNHNY and CDR2 SVGAGI (reference sequence). The germline V and J ends were trimmed by 7 bases and 13 bases, with 10 bases remaining between them. The CDR3 here is CASMGAILFF. The DNA for the CDR3 is TGTGCCAGCATGGGGGCAATACTGTTTTTT.

The chain uses TRBV6-6 and TRBJ2-5; 7 positions match TRBD2. The V gene end was trimmed by 5 bases and the J gene end by 5 bases; junction bases not matched to a gene: 14. The CDR3 loop spans 16 amino acids. Looked up from germline, CDR1 is MNHNY and CDR2 is SVGAGI (reference sequence). CDR3 region: CASSQPGGGALETQYF. The DNA for the CDR3 is TGTGCCAGCAGTCAGCCGGGAGGTGGGGCGCTGGAGACCCAGTACTTC.

The chain links TRBV5-6 to TRBJ2-1; D is unresolved. Trimming stripped 0 bases from V and 6 bases from J, with 4 bases between. CDR1 is SGHDT and CDR2 is YYEEEE in the germline V gene. This CDR3 has 12 residues. CDR3 bases: TGTGCCAGCAGCTTGGTTAGCAATGAGCAGTTCTTC. It codes for CASSLVSNEQFF.

The V and J genes are TRBV29-1 and TRBJ2-1; TRBD2 is a possible D gene (6 bases). Germline V CDR1 and CDR2: SQVTM, ANQGSEA. There are 14 residues in the CDR3. V was clipped by 3 bases and J by 8 bases, with 17 bases between them. CDR3 region: CSVEPGGGGDEQFF. The DNA of the CDR3 is TGCAGCGTTGAGCCGGGTGGGGGAGGCGATGAGCAGTTCTTC.

For the CDR3, the DNA is TGTGCCAGCAGCTTGGGGTTAGCGGGGGTTCCAAGTCCCCAGTACTTC. The encoded protein is CASSLGLAGVPSPQYF. The V call is TRBV5-5, the J call TRBJ2-5, with 9 bases aligning to TRBD2. Germline V gives CDR1 SGHKS, CDR2 YYEKEE (reference sequence). CDR3 length: 16 residues. The V gene end was trimmed by 0 bases and the J gene end by 9 bases; junction bases not matched to a gene: 12.

The chain recombines TRBV4-1 with TRBJ1-2; 9 bases are shared with TRBD1. The J segment lost 2 bases and the V segment lost 2 bases, leaving 9 bases of the junction unmatched. Germline V gives CDR1 MGHRA, CDR2 YSYEKL. CDR3 length: 17 amino acids. The CDR3 protein is CASSQTTGTGRNYGYTF. CDR3 DNA: TGCGCCAGCAGCCAAACCACCGGGACAGGGCGCAACTATGGCTACACCTTC.

This clone was observed a single time. The chain employs TRBV2 and TRBJ1-1; TRBD1 aligns across 11 bases. V lost 8 bases, J lost 6 bases, and 8 bases stayed unmatched. The CDR3 is made up of 14 amino acids. The germline V gene has CDR1 SNHLY and CDR2 FYNNEI. CDR3 region: CASGRDRGFSEAFF. The CDR3 bases are TGTGCCAGCGGGAGGGACAGGGGGTTCTCTGAAGCTTTCTTT.

The V gene is TRBV2, the J gene TRBJ1-2, with D tentatively TRBD1 (5 bases). V lost 3 bases to trimming and J lost 7 bases, with 15 bases between them. This CDR3 is 14 amino acids long. CDR1 is SNHLY, CDR2 FYNNEI, per germline. CDR3: CASSDGRGLGGYTF. In DNA, the CDR3 is TGTGCCAGCAGTGACGGAAGGGGATTGGGTGGCTACACCTTC.

V usage is TRBV5-1 and J usage is TRBJ2-7, with no clear D. The V end was cut by 3 bases, the J end by 2 bases, with 12 bases between. CDR1 and CDR2 (germline): SGHRS, YFSETQ. The CDR3 length is 14 residues. The CDR3 reads CASSSSVLPYEQYF. Written as DNA, the CDR3 is TGCGCCAGCAGCTCGTCGGTCCTACCCTACGAGCAGTACTTC.

The CDR3 DNA is TGTGCCAGCAGCCCCGGGACAGGGGGCTCGGGGACGCAGTATTTT. It is translated as CASSPGTGGSGTQYF. V and J are TRBV5-4 and TRBJ2-3; 12 bases agree with TRBD1. Germline CDR1 and CDR2: SGHNT and YYREEE (reference sequence). J lost 9 bases, V lost 4 bases, and 9 bases had no gene match. The CDR3 totals 15 residues.

This clone has only a few counts. The chain carries TRBV30 and TRBJ1-1, with D perhaps TRBD1 (5 bases). CDR1 is GTSNPN, CDR2 SVGIG, per germline (reference sequence). Trimming left V 2 bases short and J 1 base short, with 11 bases between. The length of the CDR3 is 14 residues. The CDR3 coding sequence is TGTGCCTGGAGTCCCCGGACACCGAACACTGAAGCTTTCTTT. Amino acid sequence: CAWSPRTPNTEAFF.